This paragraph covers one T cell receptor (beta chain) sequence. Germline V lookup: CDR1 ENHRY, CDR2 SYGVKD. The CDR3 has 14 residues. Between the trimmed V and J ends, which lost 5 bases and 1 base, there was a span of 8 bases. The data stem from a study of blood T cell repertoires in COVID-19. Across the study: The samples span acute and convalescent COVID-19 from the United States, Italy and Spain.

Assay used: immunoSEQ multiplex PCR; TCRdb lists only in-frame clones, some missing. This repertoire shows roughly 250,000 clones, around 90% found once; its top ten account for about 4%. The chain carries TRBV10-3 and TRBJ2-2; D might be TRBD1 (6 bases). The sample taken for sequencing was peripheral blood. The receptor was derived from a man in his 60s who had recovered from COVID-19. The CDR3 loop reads CAISRTENTGELFF. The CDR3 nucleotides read TGTGCCATCAGTCGGACAGAGAACACCGGGGAGCTGTTTTTT.